This T cell receptor beta chain was captured by sequencing in a study of CD8 T cells in Susac syndrome (dated by TCRdb to 2018 to 2020). In terms of the full investigation: Of the Susac syndrome patients who were sequenced, roughly 6 had clinically active disease and roughly 8 were in clinical remission. CD8+ T cell repertoire clonality was compared between 11 to 12 healthy donors, approximately 14 Susac syndrome patients and approximately 16 multiple sclerosis patients. Susac syndrome patients were therapy-naive, on corticosteroids (some also receiving IVIg), or on IVIg alone at blood withdrawal. Repertoire sequencing was used to test whether CD8+ T cell activation and differentiation in Susac syndrome was antigen driven. General findings and caveats noted by the study authors: CD8+ repertoires in Susac syndrome showed clonal expansion, which was highest in CD8+ TEMRA cells and was greater in clinically active patients than in remitting patients. In the total CD8+ and CD8+ TEMRA repertoires, around 15 and five Susac-specific public clones, respectively, were identified. The number of individuals in the TCR sequencing and HLA analysis was acknowledged as relatively small.

Peripheral blood CD8+ and CD4+ T cells from healthy donors, Susac syndrome patients and multiple sclerosis patients were profiled by high-throughput TCR beta sequencing. The Susac syndrome patients fulfilled recently defined diagnostic criteria for definite or probable disease. Bulk CD8+ and CD4+ T cells were purified magnetically by negative isolation, whereas CD8+ TEMRA cells were enriched by FACS. Blood was drawn into EDTA tubes, processed within 24 hours, and PBMCs were isolated by density gradient centrifugation. PBMCs intended for TCR sequencing were frozen in liquid nitrogen and were later thawed in a 37 degrees C water bath. The sorted or isolated CD4+, CD8+ and CD8+ TEMRA cells reached a purity of at least 90%. The CDR3 numbers 13 residues from cysteine through phenylalanine. Only CDR3 DNA remains: 39 bases, in frame from the first base. V was cut back by 1 base and J by 5 bases, leaving a gap of 9 bases between them. In the germline V gene (reference sequence), CDR1 corresponds to LGHDT and CDR2 to YNNKEL.

Note on this clonotype: Its cognate antigen has yet to be identified. No much larger clonotype is one base removed from it; base qualities were not supplied.

RNA was extracted using the RNeasy kit, and roughly 0.45 to 1 ug of the RNA was reverse transcribed with random hexamers. TCR beta CDR3 regions were amplified with the immunoSEQ multiplex PCR assay covering 54 Vbeta and 13 Jbeta segments. PCR amplification bias was corrected using a synthetic template baseline for primer optimization and computational correction. The authors' pipeline ran thus. Only productive sequences were kept, with reads annotated to V, D and J genes according to IMGT and analyzed in immunoSEQ Analyzer. To calculate clonality, Shannon entropy was normalized by log2 of the number of productive unique sequences and then subtracted from one. For each patient and control, public and private clones were evaluated among the 100 most prevalent clones. Susac-specific clones were defined as absent from healthy and MS cohorts, 850 to 1,300 published viral clones and other ImmuneACCESS disease sequences. Clones were called with MiXCR by TCRdb after fastp trimmed the public reads at Q25, and only in-frame beta chains were retained. Every CDR3 protein is listed once, alongside the most common genes and DNA of its rows. The V and J calls were not made by the authors but by TCRdb's processing. The sample profile shows fewer than 150,000 distinct CDR3 sequences; 85% to 95% of them were found once. The ten largest make up roughly 0.17% of the sample.

The chain couples TRBV3-1 to TRBJ2-7; the D segment could be TRBD2, given 6 matching bases. The sequenced material came from CD8+ T cells from PBMCs. The TCR originated in a human donor with Susac syndrome. Read as DNA, the sequence is TGTGCCAGCAGCCAAGCGACTAGGGACGAGCAGTACTTC. The resulting protein is CASSQATRDEQYF.